The clone carrying this T cell receptor beta chain was seen only a few times. This sample was included in a study of T-cell reconstitution after alpha-beta-depleted transplantation in children. Germline trimming cut 2 bases from V and 7 bases from J; bases unmatched to any gene: 20. Germline CDR1 reads MNHEY; CDR2 reads SVGEGT. This CDR3 spans 19 amino acids. Library preparation (for TCRbeta) was performed with unique molecular identifiers. TCRdb recomputed calls from the PCR reads with MiXCR, one row per CDR3 protein. The data contain 500,000 to 600,000 distinct CDR3 sequences, around a third of them singletons.

The input for sequencing was PBMCs from the stem cell graft donor, taken from the stem cell graft. The genes are TRBV6-2 or TRBV6-3 and TRBJ2-1, with 7 bases aligning to TRBD2. The source of this sequence is a human donor who donated a stem cell graft to a child with aplastic anemia. The CDR3 is CASSYPAQGMGGRGNEQFF. DNA of the CDR3: TGTGCCAGCAGTTACCCGGCCCAAGGGATGGGCGGGAGAGGTAATGAGCAGTTCTTC.